These 29 T cell receptor beta chains came from one sample sequenced in a study of shared clonotypes between healthy human individuals. Sequenced by immunoSEQ multiplex PCR; TCRdb stores in-frame clones only, minus some. This sample has a few hundred thousand clones, with around four fifths found just once. Sequencing was carried out using memory CD4+ T cells sorted from blood. Subset specified: CD45RA-negative fraction. These receptors all come from a man aged 25 to 40 in good health.

The CDR3 is CSVKKRLDNEQFF. The CDR3 DNA sequence: TGCAGCGTCAAAAAGAGGCTAGACAATGAGCAGTTCTTC. The rearrangement joins TRBV29-1 to TRBJ2-1; no clear D gene. Looked up from germline, CDR1 is SQVTM and CDR2 is ANQGSEA. With 6 bases removed from V and 5 bases from J, the gap between germline ends came to 14 bases. This CDR3 comprises 13 residues.

The chain has TRBV7-2 and TRBJ2-3; tentatively, D is TRBD2 (5 bases). The CDR3 has 16 residues. Trimming stripped 1 base from V and 3 bases from J, with 14 bases between. Germline CDR1 SGHTA, CDR2 FQGNSA. CDR3 loop: CASSLERSVVTDTQYF. The CDR3 bases are TGTGCCAGCAGCTTAGAGCGGTCCGTGGTTACAGATACGCAGTATTTT.

The CDR3: CASSVQQGETQYF. The CDR3 DNA sequence: TGCGCCAGCAGTGTACAACAGGGGGAGACCCAGTACTTC. The chain is built from TRBV10-1 and TRBJ2-5; TRBD1 matches 7 bases. Germline CDR1 reads WNHNN; CDR2 reads SYGVQD (reference sequence). The V gene end was trimmed by 4 bases and the J gene end by 5 bases; junction bases not matched to a gene: 4. The length of the CDR3 is 13 residues.

This clone turned up a few times. V and J are TRBV29-1 and TRBJ2-7; D unresolved. CDR1 is SQVTM, CDR2 ANQGSEA, per germline. This CDR3 spans 11 amino acids. V lost 6 bases and J lost 4, with 10 bases in between. CDR3 coding DNA: TGCAGCGTAGGTGAGTCATACGAGCAGTACTTC. Residues: CSVGESYEQYF.

The J gene is TRBJ2-1, the V gene TRBV29-1; 8 nucleotides align to TRBD2. The CDR3 length is 16 residues. J lost 5 bases, V lost 4 bases, and 13 bases had no gene match. Germline CDR1 SQVTM, CDR2 ANQGSEA. This chain's CDR3 is CSVARGRSLADNEQFF. The CDR3 nucleotides read TGCAGCGTTGCCCGGGGACGATCACTAGCGGACAATGAGCAGTTCTTC.

This clone was counted a few times. The genes are TRBV5-4 and TRBJ2-7, with 7 bases that match TRBD2. Germline values: CDR1 SGHNT, CDR2 YYREEE (reference sequence). CDR3 size: 14 residues. V trimming: 4 bases; J trimming: 3 bases; junction bases outside the gene matches: 7. CDR3: CASSPGAGNYEQYF. The CDR3 bases are TGTGCCAGCAGCCCGGGAGCGGGGAACTACGAGCAGTACTTC.

This chain joins TRBV4-3 and TRBJ2-7, with D possibly being TRBD2 (6 bases). Trimming cost V 1 base and J 4 bases, with 8 bases left between them. Looked up from germline, CDR1 is LGHNA and CDR2 is YSLEER. The CDR3 covers 13 residues. CDR3 protein: CASSQVGTYEQYF. CDR3 nucleotide sequence: TGCGCCAGCAGCCAAGTCGGGACTTACGAGCAGTACTTC.

The chain links TRBV7-2 to TRBJ2-1; no reliable D call. The V end lost 5 bases, the J end lost 9 bases, and 11 bases lay between the germline ends. CDR1 and CDR2 (germline): SGHTA, FQGNSA. CDR3 length: 12 residues. The CDR3 DNA follows: TGTGCCAGCAGCCGACTTGTTCCTGAGCAGTTCTTC. It encodes CASSRLVPEQFF.

The chain employs TRBV14 and TRBJ2-3; D may be TRBD1 or TRBD2 (5 bases each). The CDR3 covers 15 residues. V lost 7 bases to trimming and J lost 1 base, with 15 bases between them. The germline gives CDR1 SGHDN, CDR2 FVKESK. DNA of the CDR3: TGTGCCAGCAAGGGTCGCAAGGGACGCACAGATACGCAGTATTTT. This codes for CASKGRKGRTDTQYF.

The genes are TRBV7-9 and TRBJ2-1; 10 positions match TRBD2. The CDR3 contains 19 residues. V lost 6 bases to trimming and J lost 0 bases; unmatched junction nucleotides: 14. The germline gives CDR1 SEHNR, CDR2 FQNEAQ (reference sequence). The CDR3 coding sequence is TGTGCCAGCAGTGTAGCCGGTCTAGCGGGGGCATTCTCCTACAATGAGCAGTTCTTC. It codes for CASSVAGLAGAFSYNEQFF. Supplemented by reference TRBV7-9 and TRBJ2-1, the full variable domain reads DTGVSQNPRHKITKRGQNVTFRCDPISEHNRLYWYRQTLGQGPEFLTYFQNEAQLEKSRLLSDRFSAERPKGSFSTLEIQRTEQGDSAMYLCASSVAGLAGAFSYNEQFFGPGTRLTVL.

This clone occurred once. The chain recombines TRBV5-4 with TRBJ2-1; TRBD2 aligns across 10 bases. With 4 bases clipped from V and 9 bases from J, the junction kept 10 bases outside the gene matches. CDR3 size: 15 residues. Germline assignment: CDR1 SGHNT and CDR2 YYREEE (reference sequence). CDR3 nucleotide sequence: TGTGCCAGCAGCGAAGGACTAGCGGATGTCGGTGAGCAGTTCTTC. Protein: CASSEGLADVGEQFF.

The chain uses TRBV2 and TRBJ1-5, with D uncertain. Between the trimmed V and J ends, which lost 6 bases and 11 bases, there was a span of 17 bases. CDR1 and CDR2 from the germline V gene are SNHLY and FYNNEI. The CDR3 is 13 amino acids. The CDR3 region is CASSLRVSWSQHF. CDR3 bases: TGTGCCAGCAGCTTACGGGTCTCATGGTCCCAGCATTTT.

The chain recombines TRBV7-8 with TRBJ2-7; D not certain. Germline CDR1 reads SGHVS; CDR2 reads FQNEAQ. The CDR3 is 14 residues long. Trimming stripped 2 bases from V and 2 bases from J, with 10 bases between. The DNA for the CDR3 is TGTGCCAGCAGCTTACTTGCCGAGACCTACGAGCAGTACTTC. This codes for CASSLLAETYEQYF.

The chain links TRBV5-5 to TRBJ1-5, with TRBD1 identical over 12 bases. The CDR3 is made up of 17 amino acids. The V and J ends lost 0 bases and 4 bases, in that order; junction bases with no gene match: 5. Germline V lookup: CDR1 SGHKS, CDR2 YYEKEE (reference sequence). CDR3 nucleotides: TGTGCCAGCAGCTTGGGGGACAGGGGGCGCGGGAATCAGCCCCAGCATTTT. Residues: CASSLGDRGRGNQPQHF.

The chain couples TRBV29-1 to TRBJ2-2; 7 bases line up with TRBD2. From germline, CDR1 is SQVTM and CDR2 ANQGSEA. The CDR3 totals 16 residues. Unmatched junction bases numbered 7, after V lost 1 base and J lost 2 bases. The CDR3 loop is CSVEGPSGLNTGELFF. Here the CDR3 DNA reads TGCAGCGTTGAAGGGCCTAGCGGCTTAAACACCGGGGAGCTGTTTTTT.

Comment on this clone: A much larger clone lies a single base off, so this may be a read error. The chain uses TRBV5-1 and TRBJ1-1; D perhaps matches TRBD1 (5 bases). Germline CDR1 and CDR2: SGHRS and YFSETQ. There are 14 residues in the CDR3. CDR3 DNA: TGCGTCAGCAGCTGGGAAGGGGTAAGGACTGAAGCTTTCTTT. This codes for CVSSWEGVRTEAFF.

This chain connects TRBV11-3 to TRBJ2-4; possibly TRBD1 or TRBD2 for D (5 bases each). Germline V gene lookup returns CDR1 SGHNT and CDR2 YENEEA. V lost 0 bases to trimming and J lost 0 bases, with 15 bases between them. The CDR3 has 18 amino acids. For the CDR3, the DNA is TGTGCCAGCAGCTTAGATGGGACGGCGGCAGGAGCCAAAAACATTCAGTACTTC. It codes for CASSLDGTAAGAKNIQYF.

V is TRBV6-1 and J is TRBJ1-5, with D hard to call. Germline V gene data show CDR1 as MNHNS and CDR2 as SASEGT. With 1 base removed from V and 6 bases from J, the gap between germline ends came to 10 bases. The CDR3 is made up of 14 amino acids. Here the CDR3 DNA reads TGTGCCAGCAGTGAAGACCCCCGCCCTCAGCCCCAGCATTTT. This translates into CASSEDPRPQPQHF.

This chain uses TRBV5-1 with TRBJ2-1, with 9 positions matching TRBD2. CDR1 is SGHRS, CDR2 YFSETQ, per germline. There are 18 residues in the CDR3. The J segment lost 0 bases and the V segment lost 4 bases, leaving 11 bases of the junction unmatched. CDR3 DNA sequence: TGCGCCAGCAGCCCAGGCCTGACTAGCGGAAGCTCCTACAATGAGCAGTTCTTC. The encoded protein is CASSPGLTSGSSYNEQFF.

The chain joins TRBV30 to TRBJ1-3, with a possible D match to TRBD1 (6 bases). The CDR3 loop spans 15 amino acids. V lost 3 bases and J lost 1, with 13 bases in between. Germline CDR1 reads GTSNPN; CDR2 reads SVGIG (reference sequence). CDR3 sequence: CAWRGITGSGNTIYF. The CDR3 bases are TGTGCCTGGAGAGGGATAACAGGGTCTGGAAACACCATATATTTT.

The table lists this clone with a few counts. The rearrangement joins TRBV2 to TRBJ2-7; perhaps TRBD1 as D (7 bases). The CDR3 has 13 amino acids. The V end was cut by 6 bases, the J end by 3 bases, with 12 bases between. Germline values: CDR1 SNHLY, CDR2 FYNNEI. The CDR3 sequence is CASREGQNYEQYF. The CDR3 nucleotides read TGTGCCAGCAGGGAGGGACAGAACTACGAGCAGTACTTC.

This clone was recorded only once. The J gene is TRBJ2-3, the V gene TRBV28, with 11 bases lining up with TRBD2. The CDR3 length is 15 residues. Looked up from germline, CDR1 is MDHEN and CDR2 is SYDVKM. With 10 bases clipped from V and 3 bases from J, the junction kept 9 bases outside the gene matches. Written as DNA, the CDR3 is TGTGCCACCCTACTAGCGGGGGCAGGGACAGATACGCAGTATTTT. It codes for CATLLAGAGTDTQYF.

The V gene is TRBV27, the J gene TRBJ2-3; a weak D match, TRBD2 (6 bases). The CDR3 is 15 residues long. Per germline, CDR1 MNHEY and CDR2 SMNVEV (reference sequence). V was shortened by 5 bases and J by 4 bases, with 16 bases between the two germline ends. The CDR3 DNA sequence: TGTGCCAGCAGTACGAGACTAGGATCGGCAGATACGCAGTATTTT. Protein sequence: CASSTRLGSADTQYF.

The chain uses TRBV27 and TRBJ2-3; D is undetermined. CDR3 length: 14 residues. The germline gives CDR1 MNHEY, CDR2 SMNVEV (reference sequence). V lost 2 bases to trimming and J lost 6 bases, with 12 bases between them. The CDR3 spells CASSLTKASDTQYF. CDR3 bases: TGTGCCAGCAGTTTAACGAAGGCGAGTGATACGCAGTATTTT.

This clone was counted a few times. V is TRBV6-1 and J is TRBJ2-2; weak D call: TRBD1 (5 bases). Germline lookup yields CDR1 MNHNS and CDR2 SASEGT. V was pared by 6 bases and J by 1 base, with 9 bases between. The CDR3 has 14 amino acids. CDR3 nucleotide sequence: TGTGCCAGCAGCCGACAGAGGAACACCGGGGAGCTGTTTTTT. Its protein product is CASSRQRNTGELFF.

The chain carries TRBV14 and TRBJ1-1; perhaps TRBD1 as D (5 bases). Germline CDR1 reads SGHDN; CDR2 reads FVKESK. Trimming removed 3 bases from V and 0 bases from J, with 23 bases in between. This CDR3 is built from 19 residues. CDR3 protein: CASSHLNVYGRGMNTEAFF. The CDR3 nucleotides read TGTGCCAGCAGCCACCTAAACGTGTACGGGAGGGGCATGAACACTGAAGCTTTCTTT.

The rearrangement joins TRBV2 to TRBJ2-5; unclear D gene. V was pared by 8 bases and J by 0 bases, with 4 bases between. Per germline, CDR1 SNHLY and CDR2 FYNNEI. The CDR3 consists of 11 residues. CDR3 sequence (DNA): TGTGCCAGCGGTTACCAAGAGACCCAGTACTTC. The encoded protein is CASGYQETQYF. The entire variable domain, with the rest obtained from reference TRBV2 and TRBJ2-5, is as follows: EPEVTQTPSHQVTQMGQEVILRCVPISNHLYFYWYRQILGQKVEFLVSFYNNEISEKSEIFDDQFSVERPDGSNFTLKIRSTKLEDSAMYFCASGYQETQYFGPGTRLLVL.

V is TRBV18 and J is TRBJ1-5; D is unresolved. V gave up 0 bases and J gave up 0 bases, with 9 bases separating them. The CDR3 spans 16 residues. Germline CDR1 reads KGHSH; CDR2 reads LQKENI. The CDR3 reads CASSPPGQLSNQPQHF. The CDR3 nucleotides read TGTGCCAGCTCACCACCGGGCCAGCTTAGCAATCAGCCCCAGCATTTT.

V and J are TRBV7-2 and TRBJ2-1, with a possible D match to TRBD2 (5 bases). The germline V and J ends were trimmed by 4 bases and 5 bases, with 12 bases remaining between them. The length of the CDR3 is 14 residues. Germline V CDR1 and CDR2: SGHTA, FQGNSA. This CDR3 is CASSSTPGNNEQFF. CDR3 nucleotides: TGTGCCAGCAGCTCAACCCCCGGGAACAATGAGCAGTTCTTC.